What follows is one TCR beta chain and its context. The sample holds a few counts of this clone. Its specific antigen is unknown. Base qualities were left out, and no much larger clone turns up one base away. The data were taken from a study of T cell responses to AZD1222 COVID-19 vaccine (dated by TCRdb to about 2021). The study in broad terms: TCR sequencing covered 230 to 250 trial participants: approximately 200 given two doses of AZD1222 and 26 given two doses of MenACWY control vaccine. Enrollment into the trials was organized by age into subgroups of 18-55, 56-69 and 70-plus years, and those subgroups contained roughly 140, 27 and 60 TCR-sequenced participants, respectively. Beyond this particular receptor, the publication reports: Because no day 14 peak-response samples were available, repertoires were characterized only after the peak T cell response. Most participants were white British and females outnumbered males, and the authors suggested that clonal diversity may have been underestimated. Epitopes outside the regions mutated in the B.1.351 and B.1.1.7 variants were reportedly recognized by nearly half of the unique spike-specific TCRs. After two AZD1222 doses, spike-specific TCR breadth and depth were significantly higher than at day 0 and than in MenACWY recipients. Only six or seven AZD1222 recipients were SARS-CoV-2 seropositive at baseline, limiting conclusions about previously exposed vaccinees. In the small 56-69-year group, the increase in depth fell short of significance, most likely because of low power. CD4 TCRs associated with the vaccine covered the entire spike protein, and the dominant responses were in regions 160-218 and 743-854.

The CDR3 regions of human TCRbeta chains were subjected to immunosequencing. The authors' analysis ran thus. Repertoire TCRs were checked for matches against a reference library of SARS-CoV-2-specific TCRs that had been generated using the MIRA antigen-specificity platform. Breadth meant the fraction of unique TCRs that were SARS-CoV-2-associated, whereas depth meant the fraction of total T cells that were SARS-CoV-2-associated. Using the MIRA data, each spike-specific TCR was mapped to the spike region that the TCR reacts to and placed in a CD4 or CD8 class. Log10-transformed breadth and depth values were compared by one-way ANOVA with Sidak's multiple comparisons tests. TCRdb retrieved this table from immuneACCESS and kept in-frame rearrangements only. Not all clones are present; in checked studies, unresolved V genes account for under half, and no reason is known for the remainder. V, J and clone size were drawn from that table, and D and trimming were deduced from the DNA. This sample gives under 150,000 clones in total; approximately 90% of them show up just once. The ten largest account for around 1.5% of the sample.

After removal of 3 bases from V and 0 bases from J, the junction retains 2 bases not matched to a gene. There are 14 amino acids in the CDR3, from cysteine to phenylalanine inclusive. Just the 42-base CDR3 DNA is kept, in frame starting at base 1. CDR1 SGHRS and CDR2 YFSETQ were looked up in the germline V gene. The label giving this sample's time point can be read as: about 28 days (+/-7) after the second vaccine dose. AZD1222 recipients with second doses at about 4 weeks or about 12 weeks were pooled, because spike-specific TCR depth and breadth did not differ between schedules. Vaccinee samples were obtained from the UK trials COV001 and COV002, which included a single-blind randomized controlled phase 2/3 trial of AZD1222 (ChAdOx1 nCoV-19) in healthy adults. Trial participant PBMC samples were collected at day 0 and day 28 after the second dose for TCRbeta chain sequencing.

This receptor was taken from an adult who received the AZD1222 COVID-19 vaccine. The source was peripheral blood, collected 28 days after the second AZD1222 dose. Rearrangement joined TRBV5-1 to TRBJ1-1, and TRBD1 matches 7 of the central bases. The CDR3 sequence is CASSSGQVNTEAFF. The sequenced DNA: TGCGCCAGCAGCTCCGGACAGGTGAACACTGAAGCTTTCTTT.